Listed below are T cell receptor beta chains from one sample, sequenced in a study of response to subunit inactivated influenza vaccine. A single record per CDR3 protein comes from TCRdb applying MiXCR to the RT-PCR reads. The data show 500,000 to 600,000 distinct CDR3 sequences, about 11% seen once. The same data also contributed to another study, on T cells expressing NK-cell markers.

The sequencing here drew on PBMCs from blood, taken on the day of vaccination. Source of these receptors: a man aged 45 to 65 who received an inactivated influenza vaccine. Each CDR3 is given with its conserved first and last residue. Each record gives: J gene, clone size, D gene, V gene, CDR3 DNA, CDR3 protein. A D gene is named only where the DNA matches it firmly. Not all rows give a size; the values are once, few, many and, for expanded clones, a class.

>TRBJ1-1|NA|NA|TRBV12-3/TRBV12-4
TGTGCCAGCAGTTTATATGGGCAGCAGAACACTGAAGCTTTCTTT
CASSLYGQQNTEAFF
>TRBJ1-2|NA|NA|TRBV5-5
TGTGCCAGTTCCCGGGACGTTAACTATGGCTACACCTTC
CASSRDVNYGYTF
>TRBJ1-1|NA|NA|TRBV6-6
TGTGCCAGCAGTTACTCCGGGGACGGAGCTTTCTTT
CASSYSGDGAFF
>TRBJ2-1|NA|TRBD2|TRBV11-2
TGTGCCAGCAGGGGACTAGCGGGGGGATCCAATGAGCAGTTCTTC
CASRGLAGGSNEQFF
>TRBJ1-1|many|NA|TRBV6-5
TGTGCCAGCAGTTACCTGGAGAACACTGAAGCTTTCTTT
CASSYLENTEAFF
>TRBJ2-1|few|NA|TRBV6-1
TGTGCCAGTTACTCAGTAGGTCAGGATGTTTTTCAGTTCTTC
CASYSVGQDVFQFF
>TRBJ2-1|NA|TRBD1|TRBV7-9
TGTGCCAGCAGCGGCCGGGACAGGAGGTACAATGAGCAGTTCTTC
CASSGRDRRYNEQFF
>TRBJ1-2|few|NA|TRBV10-3
TGTGCCATCAGTGAGTACAGTCGGGCAGGAGGCTACACCTTC
CAISEYSRAGGYTF
>TRBJ1-3|few|NA|TRBV7-2
TGTGCCAGCAGCTTATACAGAACTGGAAACACCATATATTTT
CASSLYRTGNTIYF
>TRBJ2-7|few|NA|TRBV4-3
TGCGCCAGCAGCCAAGAAATGGACCTATACGAGCAGTACTTC
CASSQEMDLYEQYF
>TRBJ2-7|many|NA|TRBV4-3
TGCGCCAGCAGCCAGACGCGGGGCAACTACGAGCAGTACTTC
CASSQTRGNYEQYF
>TRBJ2-3|few|TRBD2|TRBV5-1
TGCGCCAGCAGCCCCCTGGGACTAGCGGCTAGCACAGATACGCAGTATTTT
CASSPLGLAASTDTQYF
>TRBJ1-2|few|NA|TRBV14
TGTGCCAGCAGCCGCCTTCCGGGGGCAGGATATGGCTACACCTTC
CASSRLPGAGYGYTF
>TRBJ2-7|few|TRBD1|TRBV5-1
TGCGCCAGCAGCTTTTTCCGGGACAGGAACGAGCAGTACTTC
CASSFFRDRNEQYF
>TRBJ2-5|few|NA|TRBV29-1
TGCAGCGTTGACTTGGCGGCGAGGGGTGAGAAGACCCAGTACTTC
CSVDLAARGEKTQYF
>TRBJ1-5|NA|NA|TRBV25-1
TGTGCCAGCAGTGAAACAGGGTATCATCAGCCCCAGCATTTT
CASSETGYHQPQHF
>TRBJ1-1|NA|NA|TRBV5-5
TGTGCCAGCAGCTTGGTCGTAGGATTGAACACTGAAGCTTTCTTT
CASSLVVGLNTEAFF
>TRBJ2-7|few|TRBD1|TRBV12-3/TRBV12-4
TGTGCCAGCAGTTCGTTAGGGGGACAGGCTAGGTTTGAGCAGTACTTC
CASSSLGGQARFEQYF
>TRBJ2-1|few|TRBD2|TRBV5-1
TGCGCCAGCACCCGAACGGGAGGGACCACCCCCTACAATGAGCAGTTCTTC
CASTRTGGTTPYNEQFF
>TRBJ2-3|NA|TRBD2|TRBV20-1
TGCAGTGCTAGCGGGGGGGCCGCAGATACGCAGTATTTT
CSASGGAADTQYF
>TRBJ2-2|few|NA|TRBV15
TGTGCCACCAGCAGAGGGGGGGACACCGGGGAGCTGTTTTTT
CATSRGGDTGELFF
>TRBJ2-5|NA|NA|TRBV5-1
TGCGCCAGCAGCTTGACACCGACGGGGAGGGAGACCCAGTACTTC
CASSLTPTGRETQYF
>TRBJ1-4|few|TRBD1|TRBV12-3/TRBV12-4
TGTGCCAGCAGTTTATCGGGCAGGGGGCGAGAAAAACTGTTTTTT
CASSLSGRGREKLFF
>TRBJ1-1|few|TRBD1|TRBV11-2
TGTGCCAGCAGCCGGACCTCACCTTCCAGGACAGGGGAGAACACTGAAGCTTTCTTT
CASSRTSPSRTGENTEAFF
>TRBJ1-2|NA|NA|TRBV25-1
TGTGCCAGCAGTGAGTCGGGGTGGTCGGCTGGCTACACCTTC
CASSESGWSAGYTF
>TRBJ2-7|many|NA|TRBV18
TGTGCCAGCTCACCACCGGCCGGCGAGCAGTACTTC
CASSPPAGEQYF
>TRBJ1-1|many|NA|TRBV11-2
TGTGCCAGCAGCTTTACAGACAAGGTGAACACTGAAGCTTTCTTT
CASSFTDKVNTEAFF
>TRBJ2-5|many|TRBD2|TRBV12-3/TRBV12-4
TGTGCCAGCAGTTTAGGGACTAGGGGAGAGACCCAGTACTTC
CASSLGTRGETQYF
>TRBJ2-1|few|NA|TRBV9
TGTGCCAGCAGCGGTCAAGGCGACTCCTACAATGAGCAGTTCTTC
CASSGQGDSYNEQFF
>TRBJ2-1|NA|TRBD2|TRBV12-3/TRBV12-4
TGTGCCAGCAGTCCTCGGGCGGGAGCGGGTACCCAGGGTGAGCAGTTCTTC
CASSPRAGAGTQGEQFF
>TRBJ2-7|few|TRBD2|TRBV6-2/TRBV6-3
TGTGCCAGCAGTTACCCCACAAGCGGGGAGAAGTACGAGCAGTACTTC
CASSYPTSGEKYEQYF
>TRBJ1-4|NA|TRBD1|TRBV6-1
TGTGCCAGCTCAGGACAGGGTGCGAATAATGAAAAACTGTTTTTT
CASSGQGANNEKLFF
>TRBJ2-4|NA|TRBD1|TRBV27
TGTGCCAGCAGTTTATTCCTCAGGGGGACCAAAAACATTCAGTACTTC
CASSLFLRGTKNIQYF
>TRBJ2-7|many|TRBD2|TRBV5-1
TGCGCCAGTCGACTAGCCCCTAACTACGAGCAGTACTTC
CASRLAPNYEQYF
>TRBJ2-2|few|NA|TRBV7-2
TGTGCCAGCAGCTTCGGACCGCTCTTCCTCACCGGGGAGCTGTTTTTT
CASSFGPLFLTGELFF
>TRBJ2-4|many|TRBD2|TRBV20-1
TGCAGTGCTCCCGGGACTAGCGGGGGGCTAGCCAAAAACATTCAGTACTTC
CSAPGTSGGLAKNIQYF
>TRBJ2-3|few|NA|TRBV7-6
TGTGCCAGCAGCTCGTCCGGCGTGGTCAGCACAGATACGCAGTATTTT
CASSSSGVVSTDTQYF
>TRBJ2-1|NA|TRBD2|TRBV20-1
TGCAGTGCTAGATTCCGAGGCGGGGGGAGGTACAATGAGCAGTTCTTC
CSARFRGGGRYNEQFF
>TRBJ2-1|NA|NA|TRBV7-3
TGTGCCAGCAGCTTATTTGCGCTCTCCTACAATGAGCAGTTCTTC
CASSLFALSYNEQFF
>TRBJ2-2|few|NA|TRBV5-6
TGTGCCAGCAGCAGGTCAGGGCCCGGGGAGCTGTTTTTT
CASSRSGPGELFF
>TRBJ2-2|NA|TRBD2|TRBV15
TGTGCCACCAGCAGAGATATGACTAGCGGGAACACCGGGGAGCTGTTTTTT
CATSRDMTSGNTGELFF
>TRBJ2-7|NA|TRBD2|TRBV7-9
TGTGCCAGCAGCTCCCCAGTGGCGGGAGTCGCAGACAACGAGCAGTACTTC
CASSSPVAGVADNEQYF
>TRBJ1-2|NA|NA|TRBV5-5
TGTGCCAGCAGCCCCGGCAGGGGTAAATATGGCTACACCTTC
CASSPGRGKYGYTF
>TRBJ1-1|many|NA|TRBV5-1
TGCGCCAGCAGCTGGGGGACATTTCAGGTCACTGAAGCTTTCTTT
CASSWGTFQVTEAFF
>TRBJ2-3|NA|NA|TRBV5-5
TGTGCCAGCAGCTTGGCCGTCCGGGTAGATACGCAGTATTTT
CASSLAVRVDTQYF
>TRBJ1-3|NA|NA|TRBV10-3
TGTGCCATCAGTGACGCGGAGATTCCTGGAAACACCATATATTTT
CAISDAEIPGNTIYF
>TRBJ2-7|NA|NA|TRBV20-1
TGCAGTGCTAGAGTAAGGGAGGAAACCTACGAGCAGTACTTC
CSARVREETYEQYF
>TRBJ2-3|few|TRBD2|TRBV5-1
TGCGCCAGCAGCTTGGCCGATCCTAGCGGGGGGCAGTCAGATACGCAGTATTTT
CASSLADPSGGQSDTQYF
>TRBJ2-3|few|NA|TRBV4-3
TGCGCCAGCAGCCAAGATTGGTCGCAGGGGATAGATACGCAGTATTTT
CASSQDWSQGIDTQYF
>TRBJ1-1|many|NA|TRBV20-1
TGCAGTGCTATCGCTCTTGACCTGAACACTGAAGCTTTCTTT
CSAIALDLNTEAFF
>TRBJ2-7|NA|TRBD2|TRBV27
TGTGCCAGCTCCGTTACTAGAGCGGGACTTGGGGAGCAGTACTTC
CASSVTRAGLGEQYF
>TRBJ1-5|few|NA|TRBV7-2
TGTGCCAGCAGCTGGCGGATGGGTCAGCCCCAGCATTTT
CASSWRMGQPQHF
>TRBJ2-3|many|TRBD2|TRBV11-2
TGTGCCAGCAGCTTAGAGCGGGGGAGTACGCAGTATTTT
CASSLERGSTQYF
>TRBJ1-1|few|NA|TRBV3-1
TGTGCCAGCAGCCAGGGAAGGACTGAAGCTTTCTTT
CASSQGRTEAFF
>TRBJ2-1|NA|TRBD2|TRBV20-1
TGCAGTGCTAGTTTAGCGGGAGGGCCCGGTGAGCAGTTCTTC
CSASLAGGPGEQFF
>TRBJ2-5|NA|NA|TRBV29-1
TGCAGCGTAGACAGCTCGACCCAAGAGACCCAGTACTTC
CSVDSSTQETQYF
>TRBJ2-1|many|NA|TRBV12-3/TRBV12-4
TGTGCCAGCACCTCGGACTCCTACAATGAGCAGTTCTTC
CASTSDSYNEQFF
>TRBJ1-1|few|NA|TRBV4-1
TGCGCCAGCAGCCAAGAATCAGGGGCGCGCACTGAAGCTTTCTTT
CASSQESGARTEAFF